These 13 T cell receptor beta chains were all obtained from the same sample, sequenced in a study of CD8 T cells in ankylosing spondylitis (dated by TCRdb to between 2016 and 2019). Library creation used 5' RACE. TCRdb records Illumina HiSeq 2500 as the sequencer. Through fastp at Q25 and MiXCR, TCRdb rebuilt clones from the public reads, retaining in-frame beta chains. Rows with one shared CDR3 protein collapse into an entry with the most common genes and DNA. Present in this sample are hundreds of thousands of distinct CDR3 sequences, 20% to 30% of which were seen just once. The ten largest clones take up 5% to 8% of the sample. Sequencing was done on a sample of blood, either unsorted or a sorted T cell fraction (not recorded which). The receptor source for this set is a male donor with ankylosing spondylitis or in good health (not recorded which).

Only a few counts were recorded for this clonotype. This chain uses TRBV20-1 with TRBJ1-6; no firm D call. V lost 6 bases, J lost 7 bases, and 10 bases lay in between. Germline-derived CDR1 and CDR2 are DFQATT and SNEGSKA (reference sequence). This CDR3 contains 12 residues. CDR3 bases: TGCAGTGCCATAGACGGGAATTCACCCCTCCACTTT. Protein product: CSAIDGNSPLHF.

The chain uses TRBV6-5 and TRBJ2-5, with 11 bases fitting TRBD2. The germline CDR1 and CDR2 sequences are MNHEY and SVGAGI. The V and J ends lost 4 bases and 2 bases, in that order; junction bases with no gene match: 3. This CDR3 has 15 amino acids. This chain's CDR3 is CASSSPSGGQETQYF. CDR3 nucleotides: TGTGCCAGCAGTTCCCCTAGCGGGGGGCAAGAGACCCAGTACTTC.

This clonotype was detected only a few times. The chain employs TRBV20-1 and TRBJ2-1; D is unresolved. V was pared by 7 bases and J by 8 bases, with 18 bases between. Looked up from germline, CDR1 is DFQATT and CDR2 is SNEGSKA (reference sequence). The CDR3 consists of 13 residues. CDR3 coding DNA: TGCAGTGGATGTCGGGCTCCCGGTGATGAGCAGTTCTTC. Translation gives CSGCRAPGDEQFF.

This clonotype was found many times. The V call is TRBV15, the J call TRBJ2-1, with D maybe TRBD2 (6 bases). CDR3 length equals 15 residues. The V and J ends lost 5 bases and 4 bases respectively, with 15 bases between them. From germline, CDR1 is LNHNV and CDR2 YYDKDF (reference sequence). DNA of the CDR3: TGTGCCACCAGCTTTAGCGGAACCCCATACAATGAGCAGTTCTTC. Amino acid sequence: CATSFSGTPYNEQFF.

This clonotype has ten or more counts. The chain has TRBV12-3 or TRBV12-4 and TRBJ2-6; D not certain. The CDR3 contains 15 residues. Between the trimmed V and J ends, which lost 6 bases and 1 base, there was a span of 10 bases. CDR3 in amino acids: CASRTTVSGANVLTF. The CDR3 DNA follows: TGTGCCAGCAGAACTACAGTGTCTGGGGCCAACGTCCTGACTTTC.

This clonotype was detected ten times or more. This chain links TRBV4-1 with TRBJ2-3; 7 nucleotides align to TRBD2. The trim removed 1 base at V and 5 bases at J, leaving 3 bases unmatched. Germline-derived CDR1 and CDR2 are MGHRA and YSYEKL. The CDR3 is 14 residues long. The CDR3 nucleotides are TGCGCCAGCAGCCAAGGGGAGGGCCTAGATACGCAGTATTTT. Protein product: CASSQGEGLDTQYF.

This clonotype was picked up many times. The V call is TRBV20-1, the J call TRBJ2-3, with 9 bases fitting TRBD2. CDR3 length: 16 residues. The V segment lost 4 bases and the J segment 3 bases; nucleotides outside the gene matches: 11. Germline-derived CDR1 and CDR2 are DFQATT and SNEGSKA (reference sequence). CDR3 protein: CSAKMWASGKTDTQYF. CDR3 in DNA: TGCAGTGCTAAGATGTGGGCTAGCGGGAAGACAGATACGCAGTATTTT.

This sequence joins TRBV20-1 and TRBJ1-3; D perhaps matches TRBD1 (5 bases). With 4 bases removed from V and 0 bases from J, the gap between germline ends came to 10 bases. The CDR3 length is 14 residues. Germline values: CDR1 DFQATT, CDR2 SNEGSKA (reference sequence). The CDR3 DNA follows: TGCAGTGCTACAGGGTTCAGCTCTGGAAACACCATATATTTT. Amino acids: CSATGFSSGNTIYF.

The CDR3 nucleotides are TGTGCCAGCAGCCGACCTAGCGGTCGTTACAATGAGCAGTTCTTC. Residues: CASSRPSGRYNEQFF. The V and J genes are TRBV6-1 and TRBJ2-1; TRBD2 matches 7 bases. J gave up 4 bases and V 6 bases, and 9 bases lay outside the gene matches. The CDR3 length is 15 residues. Looked up from germline, CDR1 is MNHNS and CDR2 is SASEGT.

This sequence joins TRBV3-1 and TRBJ2-1, with TRBD2 matching over 12 bases. The J segment lost 9 bases and the V segment lost 4 bases, leaving 1 base of the junction unmatched. Germline loops: CDR1 LGHDT, CDR2 YNNKEL (reference sequence). The CDR3 loop spans 13 amino acids. The CDR3 DNA sequence: TGTGCCAGCAGCCCACTAGCGGGAGGTGAGCAGTTCTTC. Its protein is CASSPLAGGEQFF.

There are a few counts of this clonotype. The rearrangement joins TRBV5-6 to TRBJ2-1, with D perhaps TRBD1 or TRBD2 (6 bases each). Trimming pared 5 bases from V and 9 bases from J, leaving 21 bases between. The CDR3 runs 15 residues. Germline V gene sequence: CDR1 SGHDT, CDR2 YYEEEE. The CDR3 DNA is TGTGCCAGCAGTTCGGGACTGACGGGGGCCGGTGAGCAGTTCTTC. Its translation is CASSSGLTGAGEQFF.

This clonotype occurred many times. The rearrangement links TRBV12-3 or TRBV12-4 to TRBJ2-7; 11 bases map to TRBD2. The CDR3 has 14 residues. Germline trimming cut 6 bases from V and 2 bases from J; bases unmatched to any gene: 3. The CDR3 here is CASRIAGGPYEQYF. The CDR3 nucleotides read TGTGCCAGCAGAATAGCGGGAGGGCCCTACGAGCAGTACTTC.

Many counts were recorded for this clonotype. Here the CDR3 DNA reads TGTGCCAGCAGCACGGACAGCTCGATGGGCTATGGCTACACCTTC. Translation gives CASSTDSSMGYGYTF. The V call is TRBV5-5, the J call TRBJ1-2; D may be TRBD1 (6 bases). V was cut by 4 bases and J by 4 bases, with 17 bases left in between. Germline assignment: CDR1 SGHKS and CDR2 YYEKEE (reference sequence). The CDR3 totals 15 residues.